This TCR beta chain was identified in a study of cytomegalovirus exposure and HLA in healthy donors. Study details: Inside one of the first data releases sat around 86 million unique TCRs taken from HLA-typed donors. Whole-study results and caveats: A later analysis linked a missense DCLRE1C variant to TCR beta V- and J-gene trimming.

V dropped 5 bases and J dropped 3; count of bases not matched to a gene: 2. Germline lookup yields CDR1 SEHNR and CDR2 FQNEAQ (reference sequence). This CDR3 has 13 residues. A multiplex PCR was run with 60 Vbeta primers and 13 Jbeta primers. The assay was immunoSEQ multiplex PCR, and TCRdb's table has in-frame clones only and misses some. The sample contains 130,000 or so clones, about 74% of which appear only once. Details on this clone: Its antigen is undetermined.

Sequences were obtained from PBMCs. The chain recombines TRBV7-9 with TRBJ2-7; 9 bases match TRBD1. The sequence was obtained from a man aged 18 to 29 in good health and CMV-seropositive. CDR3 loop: CASSPDRGYEQYF. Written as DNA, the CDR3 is TGTGCCAGCAGCCCGGACAGGGGCTACGAGCAGTACTTC.